This record concerns one T cell receptor (beta chain) sequence. The data are from a study of blood T cell repertoires in COVID-19. In the study overall: The study drew acute and convalescent COVID-19 samples from the United States, Italy and Spain.

Original analysis: Nucleated cell number was recorded as an estimate derived from reference gene primer amplification. The assay was immunoSEQ multiplex PCR, and TCRdb's table has in-frame clones only and misses some. The V and J calls and the clone size are those of that table, but D and trimming were determined from the DNA. The table records about 140,000 clones, approximately 82% of them present only once. This TCR derives from a man in his sixties with active or convalescent COVID-19. The material sequenced was peripheral blood.

CDR3 coding DNA: TGCGCCAGCCGGGAAGGGAGGTCCCTGAACACTGAAGCTTTCTTT. This sequence encodes CASREGRSLNTEAFF. V is TRBV5-1 and J is TRBJ1-1; D uncertain. V lost 7 bases and J 0 bases, leaving 16 bases between the germline ends. Germline CDR1 and CDR2: SGHRS and YFSETQ. CDR3 length: 15 amino acids.